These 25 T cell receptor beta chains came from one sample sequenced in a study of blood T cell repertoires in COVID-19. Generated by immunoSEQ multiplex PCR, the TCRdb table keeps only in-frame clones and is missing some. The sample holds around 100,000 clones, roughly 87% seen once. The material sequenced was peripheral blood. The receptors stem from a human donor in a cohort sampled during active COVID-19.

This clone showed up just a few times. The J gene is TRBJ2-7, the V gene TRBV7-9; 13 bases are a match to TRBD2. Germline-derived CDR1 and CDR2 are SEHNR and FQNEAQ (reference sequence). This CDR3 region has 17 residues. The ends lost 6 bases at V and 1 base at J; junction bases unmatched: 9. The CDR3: CASRGTSGNHPSYEQYF. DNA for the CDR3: TGTGCCAGCAGGGGGACTAGCGGGAACCATCCTTCCTACGAGCAGTACTTC.

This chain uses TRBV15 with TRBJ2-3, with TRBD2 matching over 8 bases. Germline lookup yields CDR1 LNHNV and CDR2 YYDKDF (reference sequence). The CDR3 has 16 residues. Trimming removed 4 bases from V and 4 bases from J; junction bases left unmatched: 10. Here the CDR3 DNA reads TGTGCCACCAGCAAGCTAGCGGGTCTTCGGTCAGATACGCAGTATTTT. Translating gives CATSKLAGLRSDTQYF.

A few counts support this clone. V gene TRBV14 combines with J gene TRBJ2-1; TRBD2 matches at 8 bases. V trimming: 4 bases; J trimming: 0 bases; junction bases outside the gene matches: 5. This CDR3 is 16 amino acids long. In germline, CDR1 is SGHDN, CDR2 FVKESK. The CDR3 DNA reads TGTGCCAGCAGCCGCCTTCGGGGGGGCTCCTACAATGAGCAGTTCTTC. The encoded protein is CASSRLRGGSYNEQFF.

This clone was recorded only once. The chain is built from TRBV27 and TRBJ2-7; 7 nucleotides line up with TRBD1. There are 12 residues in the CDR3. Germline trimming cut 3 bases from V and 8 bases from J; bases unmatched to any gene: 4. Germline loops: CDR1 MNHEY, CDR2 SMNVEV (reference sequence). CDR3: CASSLTGLKQYF. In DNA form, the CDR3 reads TGTGCCAGCAGTTTGACAGGGCTAAAGCAGTACTTC.

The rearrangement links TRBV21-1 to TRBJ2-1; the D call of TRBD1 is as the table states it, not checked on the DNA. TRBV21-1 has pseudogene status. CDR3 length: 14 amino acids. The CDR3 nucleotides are TGTGCCAGCAGCGCCCGGACAGCCTACAATGAGCAGTTCTTC. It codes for CASSARTAYNEQFF.

CDR3 residues: CASSLAEAGGTDTQYF. In DNA, the CDR3 is TGTGCCAGCAGCTTAGCCGAAGCCGGGGGCACAGATACGCAGTATTTT. The chain links TRBV7-6 to TRBJ2-3; possible D gene TRBD2, 5 bases. Germline CDR1 SGHVS, CDR2 FNYEAQ. This CDR3 is built from 16 residues. V was clipped by 0 bases and J by 1 base, with 11 bases between them.

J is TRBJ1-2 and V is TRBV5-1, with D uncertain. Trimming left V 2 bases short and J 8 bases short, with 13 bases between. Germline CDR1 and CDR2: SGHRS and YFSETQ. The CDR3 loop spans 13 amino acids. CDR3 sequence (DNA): TGCGCCAGCAGCTTAACCCAGGCGTCCGGCTACACCTTC. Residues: CASSLTQASGYTF.

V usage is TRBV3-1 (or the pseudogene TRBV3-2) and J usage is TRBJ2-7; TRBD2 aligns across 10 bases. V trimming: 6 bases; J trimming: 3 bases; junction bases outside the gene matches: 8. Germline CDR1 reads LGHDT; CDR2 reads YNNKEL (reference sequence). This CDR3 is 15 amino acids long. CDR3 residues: CASRGGAGGNYEQYF. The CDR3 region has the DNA TGTGCCAGCAGGGGAGGAGCGGGAGGGAACTACGAGCAGTACTTC.

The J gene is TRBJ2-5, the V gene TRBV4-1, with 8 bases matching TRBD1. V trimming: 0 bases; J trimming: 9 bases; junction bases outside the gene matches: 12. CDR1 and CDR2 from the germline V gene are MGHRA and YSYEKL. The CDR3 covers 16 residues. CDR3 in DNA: TGCGCCAGCAGCCAAGATCTTCGGGGACAGGTGGGCTCCCAGTACTTC. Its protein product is CASSQDLRGQVGSQYF.

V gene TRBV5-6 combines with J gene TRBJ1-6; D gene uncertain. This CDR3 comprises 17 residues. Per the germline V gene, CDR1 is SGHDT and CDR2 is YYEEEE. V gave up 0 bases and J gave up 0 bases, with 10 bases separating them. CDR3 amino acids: CASSLGIAGSYNSPLHF. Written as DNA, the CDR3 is TGTGCCAGCAGCTTGGGGATAGCGGGCTCCTATAATTCACCCCTCCACTTT.

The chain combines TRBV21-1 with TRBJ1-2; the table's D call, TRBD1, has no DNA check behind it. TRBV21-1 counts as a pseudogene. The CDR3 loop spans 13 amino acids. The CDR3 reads CASSKIPGYGYTF. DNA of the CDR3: TGTGCCAGCAGCAAAATCCCAGGCTATGGCTACACCTTC.

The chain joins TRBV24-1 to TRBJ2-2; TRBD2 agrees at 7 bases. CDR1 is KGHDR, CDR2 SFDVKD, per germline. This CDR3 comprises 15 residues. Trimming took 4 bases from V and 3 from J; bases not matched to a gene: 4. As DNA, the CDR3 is TGTGCCACCAGTGAGGCTAGCGGCCACACCGGGGAGCTGTTTTTT. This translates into CATSEASGHTGELFF.

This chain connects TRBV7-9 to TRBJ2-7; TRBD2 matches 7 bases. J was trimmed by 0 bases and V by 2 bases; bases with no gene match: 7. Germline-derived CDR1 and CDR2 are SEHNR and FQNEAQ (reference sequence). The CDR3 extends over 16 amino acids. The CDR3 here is CASSLPAGEGSYEQYF. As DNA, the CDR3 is TGTGCCAGCAGCTTACCCGCGGGAGAGGGCTCCTACGAGCAGTACTTC.

The CDR3 region is CASSTTASGRAYNEQFF. CDR3 nucleotides: TGCGCCAGCAGCACGACAGCTAGCGGGAGGGCCTACAATGAGCAGTTCTTC. This chain links TRBV5-1 with TRBJ2-1; TRBD2 aligns across 12 bases. CDR3 length equals 17 residues. V gave up 4 bases and J gave up 2 bases; unmatched junction bases: 7. The V gene's germline CDR1 is SGHRS and CDR2 YFSETQ.

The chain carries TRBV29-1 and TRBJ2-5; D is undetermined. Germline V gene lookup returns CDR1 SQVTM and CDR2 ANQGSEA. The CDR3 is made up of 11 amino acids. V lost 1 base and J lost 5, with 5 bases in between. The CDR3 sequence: CSVEVGETQYF. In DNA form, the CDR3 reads TGCAGCGTTGAAGTCGGGGAGACCCAGTACTTC.

CDR3 in DNA: TGTGCCAGTAGTATTGGACACACGCAGTACTTC. It yields the protein CASSIGHTQYF. The rearrangement links TRBV19 to TRBJ2-7; D is perhaps TRBD1 (5 bases). V was pared by 3 bases and J by 9 bases, with 9 bases between. Germline V gene sequence: CDR1 LNHDA, CDR2 SQIVND (reference sequence). The CDR3 extends over 11 amino acids.

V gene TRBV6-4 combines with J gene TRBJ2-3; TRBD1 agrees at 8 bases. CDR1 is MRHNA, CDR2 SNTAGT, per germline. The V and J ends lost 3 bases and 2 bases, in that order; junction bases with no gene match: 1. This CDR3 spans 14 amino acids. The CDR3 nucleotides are TGTGCCAGCAGTGAGGGACAGGACACAGATACGCAGTATTTT. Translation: CASSEGQDTDTQYF.

The CDR3 protein is CASSYSPQGSSYEQYF. CDR3 DNA: TGTGCCAGCAGTTACTCCCCACAGGGATCGTCCTACGAGCAGTACTTC. J is TRBJ2-7 and V is TRBV6-5, with TRBD1 as a possible D gene (6 bases). The V end lost 0 bases, the J end lost 1 base, and 13 bases lay between the germline ends. CDR3 length: 16 residues. Germline V gives CDR1 MNHEY, CDR2 SVGAGI.

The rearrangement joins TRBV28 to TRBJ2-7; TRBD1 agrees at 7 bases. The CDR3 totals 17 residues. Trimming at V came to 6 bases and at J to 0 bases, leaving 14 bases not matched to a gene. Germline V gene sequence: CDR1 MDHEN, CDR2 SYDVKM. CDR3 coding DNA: TGTGCCAGCAGCCCTTATTTCTCGACAGGGATCTCCTACGAGCAGTACTTC. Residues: CASSPYFSTGISYEQYF.

CDR3 residues: CASSQDNNSGNTIYF. The CDR3 DNA is TGTGCCAGCAGCCAAGATAATAACTCTGGAAACACCATATATTTT. The chain carries TRBV3-1 (or the pseudogene TRBV3-2) and TRBJ1-3, with D unclear. Germline V gene sequence: CDR1 LGHDT, CDR2 YNNKEL (reference sequence). This CDR3 has 15 residues. The V gene lost 0 bases and the J gene lost 0 bases, with 6 bases spanning the gap.

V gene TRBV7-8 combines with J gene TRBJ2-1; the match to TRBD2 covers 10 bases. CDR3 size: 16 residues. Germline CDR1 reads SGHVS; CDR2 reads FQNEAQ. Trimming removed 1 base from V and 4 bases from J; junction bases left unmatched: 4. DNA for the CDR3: TGTGCCAGCAGCTTAGAGCCTAGCGGGGGTTACAATGAGCAGTTCTTC. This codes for CASSLEPSGGYNEQFF.

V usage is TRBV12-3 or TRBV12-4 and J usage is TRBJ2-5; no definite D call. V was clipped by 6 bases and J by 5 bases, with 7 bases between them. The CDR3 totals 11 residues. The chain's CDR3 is CASSSVETQYF. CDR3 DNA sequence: TGTGCCAGCAGCTCCGTCGAGACCCAGTACTTC.

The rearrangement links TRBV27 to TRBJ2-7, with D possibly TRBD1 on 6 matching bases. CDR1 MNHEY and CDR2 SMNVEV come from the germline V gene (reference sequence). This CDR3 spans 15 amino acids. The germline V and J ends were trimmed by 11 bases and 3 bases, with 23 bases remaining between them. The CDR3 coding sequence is TGTGCCTTGATGCGTGGGACATCGGTAGTCTACGAGCAGTACTTC. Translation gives CALMRGTSVVYEQYF.

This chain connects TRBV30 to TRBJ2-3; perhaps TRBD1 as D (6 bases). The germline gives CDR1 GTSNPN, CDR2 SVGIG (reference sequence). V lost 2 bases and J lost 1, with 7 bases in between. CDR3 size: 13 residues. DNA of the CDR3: TGTGCCTGGAGTCGGACAGGCACAGATACGCAGTATTTT. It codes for CAWSRTGTDTQYF.

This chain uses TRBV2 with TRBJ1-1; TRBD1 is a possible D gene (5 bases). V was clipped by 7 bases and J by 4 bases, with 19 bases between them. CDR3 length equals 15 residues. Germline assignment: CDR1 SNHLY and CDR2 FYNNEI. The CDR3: CASTPDSLQTTEAFF. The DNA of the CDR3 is TGTGCCAGCACTCCCGACAGCCTCCAAACCACTGAAGCTTTCTTT.